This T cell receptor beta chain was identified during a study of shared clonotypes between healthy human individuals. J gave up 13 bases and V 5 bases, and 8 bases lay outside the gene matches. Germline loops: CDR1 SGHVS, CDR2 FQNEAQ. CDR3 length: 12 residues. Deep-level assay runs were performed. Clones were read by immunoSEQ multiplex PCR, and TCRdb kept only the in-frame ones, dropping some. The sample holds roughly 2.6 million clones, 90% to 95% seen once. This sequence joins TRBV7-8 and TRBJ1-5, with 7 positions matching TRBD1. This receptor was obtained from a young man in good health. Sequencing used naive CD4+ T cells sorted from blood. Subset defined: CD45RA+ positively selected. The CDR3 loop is CASSHRQGAQHF. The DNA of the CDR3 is TGTGCCAGCAGCCATAGACAGGGCGCTCAGCATTTT.